What follows are 25 T cell receptor beta chains derived from one specimen sequenced in a study of CD8+ T cells in alopecia areata. CD4, CD8alpha, NKG2D, NKG2ACE and other markers guided sorting of pooled cutaneous lymph node cells. RNA extraction was followed by reverse transcription into cDNA, which acted as the sequencing template. Generated by immunoSEQ multiplex PCR, the TCRdb table keeps only in-frame clones and is missing some. The sample shows under 350,000 clones, no singletons; the ten largest hold 1.2%. Sequences were obtained from CD4+ T cells sorted from a lymph node. All receptors come from a C3H/HeJ mouse with alopecia areata. The strain is characterized by the MHC haplotype H2-k.

This clone was picked up a small number of times. Gene names refer to mouse genes. The CDR3 end falls 4 residues outside the read, so it is completed with the germline J gene. This chain uses TRBV13-3 with TRBJ2-7; a weak D match, TRBD1 (6 bases). The CDR3 length is 12 residues. The V end was cut by 5 bases, the J end by 2 bases, with 8 bases between. The V gene's germline CDR1 is NNHDY and CDR2 SYVADS. The covered CDR3 bases are TGTGCCAGCAGGGACAGAACCTAT. This sequence encodes CASRDRTY. The whole CDR3 sequence reads CASRDRTYEQYF.

In regard to this clone: Mouse gene names and germline throughout. Sequencing ends 4 residues short of the CDR3 end; the germline J gene provides the rest. The rearrangement links TRBV19 to TRBJ2-1, with 8 bases fitting TRBD1. In germline, CDR1 is FNHDT, CDR2 SITEND (reference sequence). CDR3 size: 15 residues. V lost 5 bases to trimming and J lost 4 bases; unmatched junction nucleotides: 8. Incomplete CDR3 DNA: TGTGCCAGCAGACCCCCGACAGGGGCGTATGCT. It encodes CASRPPTGAYA. The whole CDR3 reads CASRPPTGAYAEQFF.

As regards this clone: Gene names and germline match the mouse. The CDR3 extends 4 residues past the end of the read, so its final part is completed from the germline J gene. This chain connects TRBV19 to TRBJ2-7; D gene uncertain. The CDR3 runs to 12 residues. Germline CDR1 is FNHDT and CDR2 is SITEND (reference sequence). The sequenced part of the CDR3 DNA is TGTGCCAGCAGTATGGGGAGGTAT. Translating gives CASSMGRY. The entire CDR3 protein reads CASSMGRYEQYF.

Notes on this clone: Mouse germline and gene names are used. The sequenced fragment ends 4 residues before the CDR3 boundary, so the rest is inferred from the germline J gene. V gene TRBV13-1 combines with J gene TRBJ2-7; D is perhaps TRBD1 (6 bases). CDR1 is NSHNY and CDR2 is SYGAGN in the germline V gene. CDR3 length: 13 amino acids. CDR3 bases read: TGTGCCAGCAGTGAGAACAGGGATTAT. Translation: CASSENRDY. The entire CDR3 is CASSENRDYEQYF.

This clone was recorded a few times. Genes here carry mouse names. The read gets to within 3 residues of the CDR3 end, and the germline J gene fills in the rest. V usage is TRBV1 and J usage is TRBJ1-6, with 10 bases fitting TRBD1. TRBJ1-6 is noted as an ORF with a role that remains uncertain. The CDR3 is 16 amino acids. V was clipped by 5 bases and J by 3 bases; unmatched bases: 4. Germline loops: CDR1 NSQYPW, CDR2 LRSPGD (reference sequence). Partial CDR3 DNA: TGCACCTGCAGTACCGGGACAGGGGTCTATAATTCGCCC. Its protein product is CTCSTGTGVYNSP. The full CDR3 protein reads CTCSTGTGVYNSPLYF.

This clone was detected a few times. Gene names and germline refer to mouse. Coverage ceases 4 residues before the CDR3 finishes, and the germline J gene fills in the end. V usage is TRBV13-2 and J usage is TRBJ2-3; perhaps TRBD1 as D (6 bases). Germline CDR1 and CDR2: NNHNN and SYGAGS (reference sequence). This CDR3 is 17 amino acids long. V was clipped by 0 bases and J by 0 bases, with 14 bases between them. The part of the CDR3 DNA that was read is TGTGCCAGCGGTGATGATAGGGGGATCCTTAGTGCAGAA. The encoded protein is CASGDDRGILSAE. Given in full, the CDR3 is CASGDDRGILSAETLYF.

This clone has only a few counts. Gene labels here are mouse ones. The read halts 4 residues ahead of the CDR3 end, with the missing end drawn from the germline J gene. The chain carries TRBV5 and TRBJ2-3, with D unclear. This CDR3 has 16 residues. Looked up from germline, CDR1 is LGHNA and CDR2 is YNLKQL (reference sequence). The V and J ends lost 0 bases and 0 bases respectively, with 10 bases between them. This CDR3 is CASSQDKTLSAETLYF. The CDR3 bases that were read are TGTGCCAGCAGCCAAGATAAGACACTTAGTGCAGAA.

There are a few counts of this clone. All gene names here are mouse names. The CDR3 goes on 4 residues after the read ends, and that part is filled in from the germline J gene. This chain links TRBV15 with TRBJ1-2; 10 bases align to TRBD1. Per the germline V gene, CDR1 is SGHND and CDR2 is FRSKSL. J gave up 1 base and V 3 bases, and 2 bases lay outside the gene matches. The CDR3 consists of 15 residues. Here the CDR3 reads CASSFRDRGNSDYTF. The CDR3 DNA, read in part, is TGTGCCAGCAGTTTCCGGGACAGGGGAAACTCC.

This clone occurred a few times. The germline and genes are mouse ones. Read coverage stops 4 residues before the CDR3 terminus; the germline J gene supplies the remainder. At the DNA level, this CDR3 is encoded by other sequences in the same sample as well. The chain combines TRBV5 with TRBJ2-5, with 7 bases fitting TRBD1. With V trimmed by 4 bases and J by 0 bases, 1 base remained unmatched. Germline V CDR1 and CDR2: LGHNA, YNLKQL (reference sequence). The CDR3 runs 14 residues. The CDR3 loop is CASSPTGNQDTQYF. The part of the CDR3 DNA that was read is TGTGCCAGCAGCCCGACAGGGAACCAAGAC.

This clone has a handful of counts. Gene and germline names: mouse. The sample contains more than one DNA sequence encoding this CDR3. Here the CDR3 reads CASSEGGPSAETLYF. CDR3 DNA (partial): TGTGCCAGCAGTGAAGGGGGGCCTAGTGCAGAA. This sequence joins TRBV13-3 and TRBJ2-3; possible D gene TRBD2, 7 bases. Read sequence stops 4 residues before the CDR3 end, and the germline J gene provides the missing end. V lost 2 bases and J 0 bases, leaving 10 bases between the germline ends. CDR1 and CDR2 from the germline V gene are NNHDY and SYVADS. The CDR3 runs to 15 residues.

This clone appeared a few times. Germline and genes here are mouse. The read ends 4 residues before the CDR3 terminus; that terminus is restored from the germline J gene. The chain combines TRBV13-1 with TRBJ2-1; no clear D. The germline V gene has CDR1 NSHNY and CDR2 SYGAGN. The V and J ends lost 0 bases and 2 bases respectively, with 6 bases between them. This CDR3 has 14 residues. This chain's CDR3 is CASSDAHYYAEQFF. Incomplete CDR3 DNA: TGTGCCAGCAGTGATGCCCACTACTATGCT.

This clone was found a few times. The gene names given are mouse names. The missing CDR3 end, 4 residues past where the read stops, is filled in from the germline J gene. The V gene is TRBV1, the J gene TRBJ1-2, with TRBD1 matching 8 bases. Germline lookup yields CDR1 NSQYPW and CDR2 LRSPGD (reference sequence). This CDR3 has 15 amino acids. Trimming removed 5 bases from V and 0 bases from J; junction bases left unmatched: 5. The CDR3: CTCSSGQDANSDYTF. The DNA read from the CDR3 is TGCACCTGCAGTTCGGGACAGGATGCAAACTCC. Based on the CDR3 plus reference TRBV1 and TRBJ1-2, the full variable domain is VTLLEQNPRWRLVPRGQAVNLRCILKNSQYPWMSWYQQDLQKQLQWLFTLRSPGDKEVKSLPGADYLATRVTDTELRLQVANMSQGRTLYCTCSSGQDANSDYTFGSGTRLLVI.

On this clone itself: The germline and genes are mouse ones. The CDR3 end lies 4 residues beyond the end of the read and is filled in from the germline J gene. The chain employs TRBV13-3 and TRBJ2-2, with 7 bases identical to TRBD1. The ends lost 5 bases at V and 1 base at J; junction bases unmatched: 5. The CDR3 sequence is 15 residues long. From germline, CDR1 is NNHDY and CDR2 SYVADS. The CDR3 region is CASRRQGGNTGQLYF. CDR3 DNA (partial): TGTGCCAGCAGGCGACAGGGTGGAAACACCGGG. The complete variable domain, with remaining parts taken from reference TRBV13-3 and TRBJ2-2, reads EAAVTQSPRSKVAVTGGKVTLSCHQTNNHDYMYWYRQDTGHGLRLIHYSYVADSTEKGDIPDGYKASRPSQENFSLILELASLSQTAVYFCASRRQGGNTGQLYFGEGSKLTVL.

A few counts support this clone. The listed genes are named as in mouse. The read stops 4 residues short of the end of the CDR3; the missing end is completed from the germline J gene. The genes are TRBV13-1 and TRBJ2-5; D not certain. Trimming took off 5 bases at V and 0 bases at J, with 7 bases between the two ends. There are 13 residues in the CDR3. Per germline, CDR1 NSHNY and CDR2 SYGAGN. The part of the CDR3 DNA that was read is TGTGCCAGCAGCCATAGTAACCAAGAC. As protein: CASSHSNQD. The entire CDR3 protein is CASSHSNQDTQYF.

This clone was detected a few times. All gene names here are mouse names. The read ends 4 residues shy of where the CDR3 ends; the end is completed using the germline J gene. Other DNA sequences in the sample encode the same CDR3. The rearrangement uses TRBV13-3 and TRBJ1-2, with D perhaps matching TRBD1 (6 bases). Germline V CDR1 and CDR2: NNHDY, SYVADS. The germline V and J ends were trimmed by 2 bases and 2 bases, with 7 bases remaining between them. The CDR3 is 13 amino acids. The CDR3 spells CASSEQGNSDYTF. CDR3 DNA (partial): TGTGCCAGCAGTGAGCAGGGGAACTCC.

As for this clone: Gene and germline names: mouse. The CDR3 end falls 4 residues outside the read, so it is completed with the germline J gene. V and J are TRBV19 and TRBJ2-2; weak D call: TRBD1 (6 bases). Germline CDR1 and CDR2: FNHDT and SITEND (reference sequence). V was cut by 2 bases and J by 0 bases, with 11 bases left in between. The CDR3 has 16 amino acids. The CDR3 loop reads CASSIGTLANTGQLYF. The CDR3 DNA, read in part, is TGTGCCAGCAGTATTGGGACACTTGCAAACACCGGG.

This clone was detected only a few times. Mouse germline and gene names are used. In the same sample, other DNA sequences code for this CDR3. CDR3 in amino acids: CASGEPGQGTEVFF. The sequenced part of the CDR3 DNA is TGTGCCAGCGGTGAACCGGGACAGGGGACA. The V and J genes are TRBV13-2 and TRBJ1-1, with 10 bases aligning to TRBD1. The read ends 4 residues shy of where the CDR3 ends; the end is completed using the germline J gene. Germline CDR1 NNHNN, CDR2 SYGAGS (reference sequence). CDR3 length: 14 residues.

This clone was detected many times. Gene names denote mouse genes. The sequenced fragment ends 4 residues before the CDR3 boundary, so the rest is inferred from the germline J gene. This chain connects TRBV17 to TRBJ2-4; a possible D gene is TRBD2 (5 bases). The CDR3 spans 13 residues. Per the germline V gene, CDR1 is MNHDT and CDR2 is YYDKIL. The CDR3 bases that were read are TGTGCTAGCAGTACTGGGAGAGTGAAC. Its translation is CASSTGRVN. The entire CDR3 protein reads CASSTGRVNTLYF.

In regard to this clone: Each gene name is a mouse one. The read comes to an end 4 residues before the CDR3 does, leaving the germline J gene to fill in the end. V and J are TRBV13-2 and TRBJ2-1, with TRBD2 identical over 7 bases. Germline loops: CDR1 NNHNN, CDR2 SYGAGS (reference sequence). V lost 2 bases and J lost 1; bases outside the gene matches: 6. This CDR3 has 16 amino acids. Incomplete CDR3 DNA: TGTGCCAGCGGTGAGCCCCGACTGGGAAACTATGCT. Encoded protein: CASGEPRLGNYA. The entire CDR3 reads CASGEPRLGNYAEQFF.

Regarding this clone: Gene names are the mouse ones. The CDR3 end is not reached by the read, which stops 4 residues before it; the germline J gene fills it in. This chain links TRBV29 with TRBJ2-5, with 10 positions matching TRBD2. This CDR3 region has 14 residues. Germline loops: CDR1 MSHET, CDR2 SYDVDS. The CDR3 reads CASSFGTGADTQYF. The sequenced CDR3 bases are TGTGCTAGCAGTTTTGGGACTGGGGCAGAC.

Worth noting for this clone: Gene names are mouse gene names. The read halts 3 residues ahead of the CDR3 end, with the missing end drawn from the germline J gene. Other DNA sequences within the sample encode an identical CDR3. The chain uses TRBV13-2 and TRBJ1-6, with 7 bases identical to TRBD1. TRBJ1-6 belongs to the ORF category, with a function that is uncertain. The CDR3 has 14 amino acids. The trim removed 3 bases at V and 5 bases at J, leaving 2 bases unmatched. Germline assignment: CDR1 NNHNN and CDR2 SYGAGS (reference sequence). CDR3 protein: CASGGGQNNSPLYF. The DNA read from the CDR3 is TGTGCCAGCGGTGGGGGACAGAATAATTCGCCC.

Worth noting for this clone: The gene symbols are mouse symbols. The sequence runs out 4 residues before the end of the CDR3; the remainder is reconstructed from the germline J gene. This sample includes further DNA sequences coding for the same CDR3. This sequence joins TRBV13-3 and TRBJ2-7, with a possible D match to TRBD1 (5 bases). The CDR3 consists of 12 residues. CDR1 and CDR2 from the germline V gene are NNHDY and SYVADS. V was shortened by 3 bases and J by 1 base, with 5 bases between the two germline ends. The sequenced part of the CDR3 DNA is TGTGCCAGCAGTGGACAGTCCTAT. Protein sequence: CASSGQSY. The CDR3, in full, reads CASSGQSYEQYF.

This clone has only a few counts. Here the gene names and germline are mouse. The read comes to an end 4 residues before the CDR3 does, leaving the germline J gene to fill in the end. Other DNA variants within this sample encode the same CDR3. This rearrangement joins TRBV19 to TRBJ2-3; 9 bases fit TRBD1. CDR1 is FNHDT, CDR2 SITEND, per germline (reference sequence). There are 15 residues in the CDR3. Trimming removed 2 bases from V and 3 bases from J; junction bases left unmatched: 4. The CDR3: CASSIRGQGAETLYF. The part of the CDR3 DNA that was read is TGTGCCAGCAGTATTCGGGGACAGGGAGCAGAA. The full variable domain, with the rest looked up from reference TRBV19 and TRBJ2-3, is GGIITQTPKFLIGQEGQKLTLKCQQNFNHDTMYWYRQDSGKGLRLIYYSITENDLQKGDLSEGYDASREKKSSFSLTVTSAQKNEMAVFLCASSIRGQGAETLYFGSGTRLTVL.

In this sample, this clone turned up a few times. Each gene name is a mouse one. The CDR3 end falls 3 residues outside the read, so it is completed with the germline J gene. The rearrangement links TRBV13-3 to TRBJ1-6, with D uncertain. TRBJ1-6 is filed as an ORF, its function uncertain. The length of the CDR3 is 14 residues. V lost 0 bases, J lost 5 bases, and 6 bases lay in between. Germline V lookup: CDR1 NNHDY, CDR2 SYVADS. The part of the CDR3 DNA that was read is TGTGCCAGCAGTGATGGCAGGAATAATTCGCCC. Encoded protein: CASSDGRNNSP. In full, the CDR3 is CASSDGRNNSPLYF.

Only a few counts were recorded for this clone. Gene names and germline match the mouse. Sequencing ends 4 residues short of the CDR3 end; the germline J gene provides the rest. V is TRBV13-1 and J is TRBJ1-2, with 7 bases fitting TRBD1. This CDR3 spans 14 amino acids. Germline loops: CDR1 NSHNY, CDR2 SYGAGN. V was clipped by 5 bases and J by 0 bases; unmatched bases: 4. Here the CDR3 reads CASRGDRSNSDYTF. CDR3 DNA, as far as it was read: TGTGCCAGCAGGGGGGACAGATCAAACTCC.